These 8 T cell receptor beta chains were all obtained from the same sample, sequenced in a study of cytomegalovirus exposure and HLA in healthy donors. Profiling relied on immunoSEQ multiplex PCR, and the TCRdb table lists in-frame clones only, not all of them. The repertoire holds around 260,000 clones, with 90% as singletons. The sample was PBMCs. The receptors come from a woman aged 25 to 45 in good health and CMV-seronegative.

This clone was recorded a few times. V gene TRBV29-1 combines with J gene TRBJ1-5; TRBD1 aligns across 8 bases. CDR1 is SQVTM and CDR2 is ANQGSEA in the germline V gene. The CDR3 is 13 amino acids. V lost 6 bases, J lost 1 base, and 2 bases stayed unmatched. The CDR3: CSVGQGSNQPQHF. CDR3 nucleotides: TGCAGCGTCGGACAGGGAAGCAATCAGCCCCAGCATTTT.

Here the CDR3 reads CASSPRTSGMVADTQYF. The CDR3 DNA sequence: TGTGCCAGCAGCCCTCGGACTAGCGGGATGGTGGCAGATACGCAGTATTTT. This sequence joins TRBV7-2 and TRBJ2-3; TRBD2 matches at 12 bases. Trimming removed 5 bases from V and 4 bases from J; junction bases left unmatched: 10. The germline V gene has CDR1 SGHTA and CDR2 FQGNSA. The CDR3 is 17 amino acids.

Worth noting for this clone: This sample includes further DNA sequences coding for the same CDR3. V usage is TRBV4-2 and J usage is TRBJ2-3; TRBD1 might be the D (5 bases). CDR3 length equals 14 residues. Trimming cost V 1 base and J 0 bases, with 5 bases left between them. Germline assignment: CDR1 LGHNA and CDR2 YNFKEQ. CDR3 sequence: CASSQGTSTDTQYF. The CDR3 coding sequence is TGTGCCAGCAGCCAAGGGACAAGCACAGATACGCAGTATTTT.

J is TRBJ2-3 and V is TRBV7-6, with 11 bases fitting TRBD2. CDR3 length: 17 amino acids. V shed 1 base and J 3 bases; nucleotides not matched to a gene: 6. The germline gives CDR1 SGHVS, CDR2 FNYEAQ. The CDR3 region is CASSLGLGLAGTDTQYF. In DNA form, the CDR3 reads TGTGCCAGCAGCTTAGGCTTAGGACTAGCGGGTACAGATACGCAGTATTTT.

The J gene is TRBJ2-2, the V gene TRBV27; D unclear. Germline loops: CDR1 MNHEY, CDR2 SMNVEV (reference sequence). The CDR3 spans 14 residues. Trimming took 3 bases from V and 1 from J, leaving 6 bases between them. The CDR3 nucleotides read TGTGCCAGCAGTTTTCTCGAGAACACCGGGGAGCTGTTTTTT. This encodes CASSFLENTGELFF.

The chain links TRBV7-6 to TRBJ2-3; D is undetermined. V lost 4 bases and J 3 bases, leaving 11 bases between the germline ends. Germline V gene sequence: CDR1 SGHVS, CDR2 FNYEAQ. CDR3 length equals 14 residues. CDR3 in amino acids: CASSWVGPTDTQYF. DNA for the CDR3: TGTGCCAGCAGCTGGGTTGGCCCGACAGATACGCAGTATTTT. Full variable domain (outside the CDR3, taken from reference TRBV7-6 and TRBJ2-3): GAGVSQSPRYKVTKRGQDVALRCDPISGHVSLYWYRQALGQGPEFLTYFNYEAQQDKSGLPNDRFSAERPEGSISTLTIQRTEQRDSAMYRCASSWVGPTDTQYFGPGTRLTVL.

This chain links TRBV10-2 with TRBJ2-7, with TRBD2 matching over 14 bases. Germline trimming cut 7 bases from V and 0 bases from J; bases unmatched to any gene: 8. Germline values: CDR1 WSHSY, CDR2 SAAADI. The CDR3 has 17 amino acids. The CDR3, as DNA: TGCGCCAGCACCCTCGGGACTAGCGGGGGAAACTCCTACGAGCAGTACTTC. Amino acid sequence: CASTLGTSGGNSYEQYF.

V gene TRBV4-1 combines with J gene TRBJ2-7; 7 nucleotides align to TRBD2. Germline CDR1 reads MGHRA; CDR2 reads YSYEKL. This CDR3 has 14 residues. V gave up 5 bases and J gave up 5 bases; unmatched junction bases: 9. Written as DNA, the CDR3 is TGCGCCAGCAGCTTAGGGGCTAGCGGAGACGAGCAGTACTTC. Amino acid sequence: CASSLGASGDEQYF.